The present entry profiles one T cell receptor beta chain with its context. This sample was taken from a study of blood T cell repertoires in COVID-19. Study at large: Both acute and convalescent COVID-19 samples were obtained from the United States, Italy and Spain. The cDNA or gDNA used as material had been derived from T cells, B-cell-depleted T cells, or PBMCs.

In the original analysis: Amplification with reference gene primers provided the estimates of nucleated cell counts. This table comes from immunoSEQ multiplex PCR, and its TCRdb copy is limited to in-frame clones, with some not included. That table furnishes V, J and clone size, whereas the DNA furnished D and trimming. The sample includes some 120,000 clones, about four fifths of them seen just once. The germline V gene encodes CDR1 SGHDT and CDR2 YYEEEE. With 4 bases clipped from V and 10 bases from J, the junction kept 7 bases outside the gene matches. The CDR3 is 14 residues long. The clonotype was recovered from a man of 80 years or more with active or convalescent COVID-19. The chain couples TRBV5-6 to TRBJ2-3, with TRBD2 matching over 12 bases. Sequencing was carried out using peripheral blood. CDR3 bases: TGTGCCAGCAGCCCTAGCGGGGGGGCGCCTGCGCAGTATTTT. Its protein product is CASSPSGGAPAQYF.